This T cell receptor beta chain was sequenced during a study of CD8 T cells in ankylosing spondylitis. Quantitative molecular-barcoded 5'-RACE generated the TCR beta libraries. Via MiXCR, TCRdb re-called the 5' RACE reads, giving one row per CDR3 protein. This sample carries roughly 440,000 distinct CDR3 sequences, roughly 15% of them seen once, and the ten largest clones take around 0.92%. Study-wide results and limits: Roughly 8 highly homologous variants made up a TCR beta motif that seemed to typify ankylosing spondylitis blood.

V lost 8 bases, J lost 4 bases, and 15 bases lay in between. The length of the CDR3 is 13 residues. This clonotype was recorded a few times. As yet, its antigen is unknown. This receptor was taken from a male donor with ankylosing spondylitis. The genes are TRBV12-3 or TRBV12-4 and TRBJ2-7; maybe TRBD1 (6 bases). Sample: blood, either unsorted or a sorted T cell fraction (not recorded which). CDR3 amino acids: CASRRGKGYEQYF. In DNA, the CDR3 is TGTGCCAGCCGCAGGGGTAAGGGTTACGAGCAGTACTTC.